The present T cell receptor (beta chain) was sequenced within a study of Graves' ophthalmopathy and Graves' hyperthyroidism. The wider study: The study drew peripheral blood at initial diagnosis, before any treatment.

This clonotype was recorded at least ten times. No antigen is known for it. Deletions cut 0 bases from V and 4 bases from J, with 7 bases between. There are 13 residues in the CDR3. Germline V gene lookup returns CDR1 SGDLS and CDR2 YYNGEE. The study, taken as a whole, reports: Ophthalmopathy progression cases were predicted by the model with 70.59% sensitivity and 72.22% specificity.

The authors amplified TCR beta CDR3 regions from RNA transcripts. RT-PCR with HTBI primers came first, then second-round multiplex PCR. Each CDR3 protein is one row after TCRdb ran MiXCR on the multiplex PCR reads. There are under 200,000 distinct CDR3 sequences in the sample; approximately 40% occur only once, and 5.8% lies in the top ten. This chain uses TRBV9 with TRBJ1-2; possibly TRBD1 for D (6 bases). The source of this sequence is a woman aged 35 to 49 with Graves' ophthalmopathy. Specimen: peripheral blood. CDR3 in DNA: TGTGCCAGCAGCGTAGAGGACAGCTATGGCTACACCTTC. It specifies CASSVEDSYGYTF.